This T cell receptor beta chain is from a study of cytomegalovirus exposure and HLA in healthy donors. Study observations and caveats: TCR beta V- and J-gene trimming was later associated with a missense DCLRE1C variant.

Between the trimmed V and J ends, which lost 2 bases and 1 base, there was a span of 14 bases. The CDR3 length is 16 residues. Germline V gene data show CDR1 as SGHTA and CDR2 as FQGNSA. Notes on this clone: As yet, its antigen is unknown.

The PCR was carried out with 60 Vbeta primers and 13 Jbeta primers. This table comes from immunoSEQ multiplex PCR, and its TCRdb copy is limited to in-frame clones, with some not included. The sample records tens of thousands of clones, just over 65% being singletons. The chain joins TRBV7-2 to TRBJ2-5, with D perhaps TRBD2 (7 bases). This TCR derives from a man under 40 in good health and CMV-seronegative. Sequenced material: PBMCs. The CDR3 loop reads CASSLNGGTTQETQYF. The CDR3 DNA reads as TGTGCCAGCAGCTTAAACGGGGGGACAACCCAAGAGACCCAGTACTTC.